This T cell receptor (beta chain) originates from a study of cytomegalovirus exposure and HLA in healthy donors. As for this clone: Its target is unknown.

Points from the study as a whole: When a later analysis compared HLA-associated TCR beta chains with equally common others, the HLA-associated chains turned out to be more clonally expanded and to have lower generation probabilities.

The PCR used 60 Vbeta and 13 Jbeta primers. Assay used: immunoSEQ multiplex PCR; TCRdb lists only in-frame clones, some missing. In the table there are around 91,000 clones, about 77% of which are singletons. Trimming pared 1 base from V and 6 bases from J, leaving 13 bases between. The germline gives CDR1 LNHDA, CDR2 SQIVND (reference sequence). CDR3 length: 15 amino acids. The genes are TRBV19 and TRBJ1-5; no reliable D call. Sequencing was done on a sample of PBMCs. The TCR comes from a male donor in good health and CMV-seropositive. CDR3 bases: TGTGCCAGTAGTATAGTGGCGGGTAAGGGTCAGCCCCAGCATTTT. This encodes CASSIVAGKGQPQHF.